This T cell receptor beta chain is from a study of vaccination effects on CD4 cells after COVID-19. Study conclusions and caveats: Few convalescent patients were studied, and early post-infection samples were lacking. Both infection-induced and vaccine-induced clones contracted markedly at late post-vaccination timepoints.

As concerns this clone: The antigen is not known.

Scientists isolated CD4+ T cells after an approximately 10-day culture period ended. IL-2 medium supplanted half the medium on days 3 and 7. This table comes from immunoSEQ multiplex PCR, and its TCRdb copy is limited to in-frame clones, with some not included. The data hold roughly 48,000 clones, with around 67% observed a single time. The sequence was collected from a human donor who received a COVID-19 vaccine. The sequencing used CD4+ T cells from PBMCs cultured without peptide, collected before COVID-19 vaccination.

CDR3 protein: CASSAAGTAKDEQFF. CDR3 in DNA: TGTGCCAGCAGCGCGGCCGGGACAGCCAAGGATGAGCAGTTCTTC. This chain links TRBV7-9 with TRBJ2-1, with 7 bases identical to TRBD1. Germline loops: CDR1 SEHNR, CDR2 FQNEAQ (reference sequence). There are 15 residues in the CDR3. V gave up 5 bases and J gave up 8 bases; unmatched junction bases: 12.